The 26 T cell receptor beta chains below all came from one sample that was sequenced in a study of blood T cell repertoires in COVID-19. Profiling relied on immunoSEQ multiplex PCR, and the TCRdb table lists in-frame clones only, not all of them. Of some 170,000 clones listed, over 70% were seen once; the top ten hold roughly 9.2%. The sequenced sample consisted of peripheral blood. All receptors come from an elderly woman with active or convalescent COVID-19.

A word on this clone: Sequence at one end of the junction differs from germline and may be a read error. V and J are TRBV2 and TRBJ1-3; D not resolved. There are 13 residues in the CDR3. Germline V CDR1 and CDR2: SNHLY, FYNNEI. The CDR3 DNA reads as TGTGCCAGCAGGGAAGGTCAGGGAAACACCATATATTTT. Its translation: CASREGQGNTIYF.

This clone was picked up a small number of times. The V call is TRBV9, the J call TRBJ2-3; D gene unclear. This CDR3 comprises 14 residues. Trimming took 1 base from V and 2 from J, leaving 8 bases between them. Germline CDR1 is SGDLS and CDR2 is YYNGEE. CDR3 sequence reads: CASSVNTVTDTQYF. As DNA, the CDR3 is TGTGCCAGCAGCGTAAACACAGTCACAGATACGCAGTATTTT.

This clone occurred once. The chain employs TRBV6-2 or TRBV6-3 and TRBJ1-2; D is unclear. The CDR3 spans 13 residues. V was clipped by 2 bases and J by 2 bases, with 6 bases between them. Germline loops: CDR1 MNHEY, CDR2 SVGEGT. CDR3 in amino acids: CASSYGRNYGYTF. The DNA for the CDR3 is TGTGCCAGCAGTTACGGCAGGAACTATGGCTACACCTTC.

V and J are TRBV27 and TRBJ2-7; D remains unclear. The V gene's germline CDR1 is MNHEY and CDR2 SMNVEV (reference sequence). The V end lost 5 bases, the J end lost 0 bases, and 14 bases lay between the germline ends. CDR3 length equals 15 residues. The CDR3, as DNA: TGTGCCAGCAGTCCCCTTAGCATCTCCTCCTACGAGCAGTACTTC. Translation: CASSPLSISSYEQYF.

V usage is TRBV9 and J usage is TRBJ2-7, with a tentative D call TRBD1 (6 bases). Per germline, CDR1 SGDLS and CDR2 YYNGEE. V dropped 4 bases and J dropped 2 bases, with 10 bases sitting between them. The CDR3 consists of 13 residues. The CDR3 here is CASSLTGAYEQYF. In nucleotides, the CDR3 is TGTGCCAGCAGCTTGACAGGAGCCTACGAGCAGTACTTC.

V is TRBV2 and J is TRBJ1-5; 9 nucleotides match TRBD1. CDR1 is SNHLY and CDR2 is FYNNEI in the germline V gene. This CDR3 is 14 amino acids long. After removal of 6 bases from V and 5 bases from J, the junction contained 5 bases not matched to a gene. The CDR3 DNA reads as TGTGCCAGCAGGGACAGGGGTATGTATCAGCCCCAGCATTTT. Its translation is CASRDRGMYQPQHF.

The J gene is TRBJ2-2, the V gene TRBV30; perhaps TRBD1 as D (6 bases). Trimming cost V 8 bases and J 4 bases, with 23 bases left between them. The CDR3 consists of 16 residues. Germline loops: CDR1 GTSNPN, CDR2 SVGIG (reference sequence). The CDR3 DNA reads TGTGCCCGTTCGACAGGCCTTGTATCGGGCACCGGGGAGCTGTTTTTT. The encoded protein is CARSTGLVSGTGELFF.

The chain uses TRBV6-1 and TRBJ1-3; D unresolved. CDR1 MNHNS and CDR2 SASEGT come from the germline V gene. The CDR3 is 15 residues long. Trimming cost V 0 bases and J 6 bases, with 12 bases left between them. The CDR3: CASSEASRVQNTIYF. CDR3 bases: TGTGCCAGCAGTGAAGCTTCCCGGGTGCAAAACACCATATATTTT.

The chain has TRBV12-3 or TRBV12-4 and TRBJ2-1, with TRBD1 as a possible D gene (6 bases). Trimming shortened V by 1 base and J by 12 bases, and 7 bases separated the two germline ends. The CDR3 is made up of 11 amino acids. CDR3 residues: CASSLGGRQFF. In DNA, the CDR3 is TGTGCCAGCAGTTTAGGGGGGCGGCAGTTCTTC.

The chain uses TRBV4-3 and TRBJ2-7; the match to TRBD2 covers 12 bases. Germline V lookup: CDR1 LGHNA, CDR2 YSLEER. CDR3 length equals 16 residues. J was trimmed by 2 bases and V by 4 bases; bases with no gene match: 6. In DNA form, the CDR3 reads TGCGCCAGCAGCCCGGAACTAGCGGGGGGAACCTACGAGCAGTACTTC. Translation gives CASSPELAGGTYEQYF.

This rearrangement joins TRBV12-3 or TRBV12-4 to TRBJ1-6; unclear D gene. This CDR3 has 13 amino acids. The V gene lost 6 bases and the J gene lost 9 bases, with 12 bases spanning the gap. The CDR3 sequence is CASSGVTSSPLHF. The CDR3 DNA follows: TGTGCCAGCAGCGGGGTTACGAGTTCACCCCTCCACTTT.

The V gene is TRBV6-5, the J gene TRBJ1-5; TRBD1 matches 10 bases. Germline V gene lookup returns CDR1 MNHEY and CDR2 SVGAGI. The CDR3 sequence is 15 residues long. The V segment lost 7 bases and the J segment 9 bases; nucleotides outside the gene matches: 12. CDR3 DNA: TGTGCCAGCAAAACCGGACAGGGGGTGGAAAGGCCCCAGCATTTT. The encoded protein is CASKTGQGVERPQHF.

The V gene is TRBV19, the J gene TRBJ1-2; 8 bases align to TRBD1. The J segment lost 7 bases and the V segment lost 6 bases, leaving 7 bases of the junction unmatched. This CDR3 contains 13 residues. Germline CDR1 is LNHDA and CDR2 is SQIVND (reference sequence). DNA of the CDR3: TGTGCCAGTAGCACGGGACAGGTCGGTGGCTACACCTTC. This translates into CASSTGQVGGYTF.

This clone was seen just once. The chain has TRBV25-1 and TRBJ2-7; no definite D call. V lost 3 bases to trimming and J lost 9 bases, with 12 bases between them. In germline, CDR1 is MGHDK, CDR2 SYGVNS. CDR3 length: 12 residues. CDR3 sequence (DNA): TGTGCCAGCAGTGATGGAGCTGTCGCGCAGTACTTC. As protein: CASSDGAVAQYF.

The rearrangement links TRBV29-1 to TRBJ2-7, with 7 bases aligning to TRBD1. The CDR3 covers 13 residues. CDR1 and CDR2 (germline): SQVTM, ANQGSEA. With 7 bases clipped from V and 0 bases from J, the junction kept 6 bases outside the gene matches. CDR3 DNA: TGCAGCGGATGGACAGGCAACTCCTACGAGCAGTACTTC. Protein: CSGWTGNSYEQYF.

This clone was seen just once. J is TRBJ2-5 and V is TRBV14; no clear D. Trimming left V 3 bases short and J 2 bases short, with 4 bases between. The germline V gene encodes CDR1 SGHDN and CDR2 FVKESK. The CDR3 contains 12 residues. The CDR3 sequence is CASSHVQETQYF. The CDR3 bases are TGTGCCAGCAGCCACGTTCAAGAGACCCAGTACTTC.

The chain couples TRBV19 to TRBJ1-5; 9 bases match TRBD1. Germline V gene lookup returns CDR1 LNHDA and CDR2 SQIVND (reference sequence). The CDR3 extends over 16 amino acids. Trimming at V came to 7 bases and at J to 2 bases, leaving 9 bases not matched to a gene. The CDR3 region is CASTTGTGSGNQPQHF. Written as DNA, the CDR3 is TGTGCCAGTACCACCGGGACAGGGTCTGGCAATCAGCCCCAGCATTTT.

The table lists this clone with a count of one. The chain employs TRBV6-6 and TRBJ2-6; D uncertain. Looked up from germline, CDR1 is MNHNY and CDR2 is SVGAGI (reference sequence). The V end lost 7 bases, the J end lost 0 bases, and 13 bases lay between the germline ends. The CDR3 has 16 amino acids. Here the CDR3 DNA reads TGTGCCAGCAAAAGCGAGGAACTCTCTGGGGCCAACGTCCTGACTTTC. It encodes CASKSEELSGANVLTF.

The chain links TRBV19 to TRBJ1-5; D is unclear. CDR1 LNHDA and CDR2 SQIVND come from the germline V gene (reference sequence). The CDR3 has 15 amino acids. Deletions cut 1 base from V and 5 bases from J, with 12 bases between. The CDR3, as DNA: TGTGCCAGTAGTATAGGGGGAGCCGCCCATCAGCCCCAGCATTTT. Protein: CASSIGGAAHQPQHF.

The rearrangement links TRBV7-6 to TRBJ1-6; weak D call: TRBD1 (6 bases). Trimming removed 1 base from V and 5 bases from J, with 18 bases in between. Germline V CDR1 and CDR2: SGHVS, FNYEAQ. The CDR3 extends over 18 amino acids. The CDR3 region is CASSLVAPGQTNNSPLHF. The CDR3 bases are TGTGCCAGCAGCTTAGTAGCACCCGGACAGACCAATAATTCACCCCTCCACTTT.

The chain carries TRBV7-9 and TRBJ1-4, with unresolved D. CDR3 length: 13 residues. V lost 5 bases, J lost 8 bases, and 12 bases lay in between. Per germline, CDR1 SEHNR and CDR2 FQNEAQ (reference sequence). CDR3 sequence: CASSADNGEKLFF. The CDR3 bases are TGTGCCAGCAGCGCCGACAACGGAGAAAAACTGTTTTTT.

The chain recombines TRBV18 with TRBJ1-1; TRBD1 is a possible D gene (5 bases). Looked up from germline, CDR1 is KGHSH and CDR2 is LQKENI. Trimming took 4 bases from V and 1 from J, leaving 13 bases between them. This CDR3 has 15 amino acids. In DNA form, the CDR3 reads TGTGCCAGCTCACTGACGGACACGGGGAACACTGAAGCTTTCTTT. Amino acid sequence: CASSLTDTGNTEAFF.

The chain has TRBV19 and TRBJ1-5; D gene ambiguous. The germline V and J ends were trimmed by 10 bases and 0 bases, with 10 bases remaining between them. The CDR3 runs 13 residues. Germline-derived CDR1 and CDR2 are LNHDA and SQIVND (reference sequence). The CDR3 nucleotides read TGTGCCACGAGTAGAACTAGCAATCAGCCCCAGCATTTT. This codes for CATSRTSNQPQHF.

The chain carries TRBV19 and TRBJ2-7, with TRBD1 identical over 7 bases. This CDR3 spans 14 amino acids. Germline assignment: CDR1 LNHDA and CDR2 SQIVND (reference sequence). With V trimmed by 8 bases and J by 0 bases, 7 bases remained unmatched. CDR3 DNA: TGTGCCAGTTCTGTGGGGACAGTCTCCTACGAGCAGTACTTC. Its translation: CASSVGTVSYEQYF.

The V gene is TRBV11-3, the J gene TRBJ1-6; D remains unclear. Per the germline V gene, CDR1 is SGHNT and CDR2 is YENEEA. The CDR3 spans 12 residues. The V end was cut by 5 bases, the J end by 7 bases, with 6 bases between. CDR3 residues: CASSRLNSPLHF. The DNA for the CDR3 is TGTGCCAGCAGCCGTCTGAATTCACCCCTCCACTTT. Based on the CDR3 plus reference TRBV11-3 and TRBJ1-6, the full variable domain is EAGVVQSPRYKIIEKKQPVAFWCNPISGHNTLYWYLQNLGQGPELLIRYENEEAVDDSQLPKDRFSAERLKGVDSTLKIQPAELGDSAVYLCASSRLNSPLHFGNGTRLTVT.

The rearrangement links TRBV7-2 to TRBJ1-5; 9 nucleotides line up with TRBD1. Losses at the gene ends were 3 bases for V and 4 bases for J; bases not matched to a gene: 13. CDR3 size: 18 residues. Germline V gives CDR1 SGHTA, CDR2 FQGNSA. The chain's CDR3 is CASSLNRGLVRENQPQHF. The DNA of the CDR3 is TGTGCCAGCAGCTTGAACAGGGGGCTAGTTCGTGAGAATCAGCCCCAGCATTTT.